The clone carrying this T cell receptor beta chain was found a few times. Its antigen is not known. Germline V CDR1 and CDR2: MNHNY, SVGAGI (reference sequence). The CDR3 extends over 16 amino acids. V lost 2 bases and J lost 6; bases outside the gene matches: 12. These data originate in a study of T cell repertoires in cytomegalovirus infection. Study outcomes and limitations: In two of eight donors, the top clonotype was HLA-C-restricted CMV-specific. Of the TCR beta families, the public ones yielded a cumulative frequency that identified carriers of CMV plus the relevant HLA.

TCRdb used MiXCR to reprocess the reads, holding one entry per CDR3 protein. The sample lists hundreds of thousands of distinct CDR3 sequences; roughly 30% were seen once. This clonotype was sampled from a human donor in good health (CMV status not recorded). Some clones in this sample may be carry-over from other donors' samples. Sequenced here: cultured CD8+ T cells from PBMCs, sampled from culture after CMV antigen stimulation. V is TRBV6-6 and J is TRBJ1-2; 7 bases are shared with TRBD1. The CDR3 nucleotides are TGTGCCAGCAGTTACCCGACCGACAGGGCGGGGGATGGCTACACCTTC. Its translation: CASSYPTDRAGDGYTF.